Sequencing of this T cell receptor (beta chain) was carried out in a study of blood T cells in healthy people across ages. PCR was performed a second time for about 6 to 12 cycles using a sample-barcoded 5' primer and a J-beta primer mix. TCRdb reprocessed the 5' RACE reads via MiXCR and lists one record per CDR3 protein. The sample includes hundreds of thousands of distinct CDR3 sequences, more than 55% of them seen just once. CDR1 is MNHEY and CDR2 is SVGAGI in the germline V gene. V lost 6 bases and J lost 5; bases outside the gene matches: 5. This CDR3 spans 15 amino acids. Notes on this clonotype: Antigen: not known.

Study-wide results and limits: Long-lived donors had more naive CD4+ cells and higher diversity than aged donors.

The V gene is TRBV6-5, the J gene TRBJ2-1, with TRBD2 matching 12 bases. The TCR sequence derives from a man aged 35-49 years in good health. The sequenced sample consisted of blood. CDR3 DNA sequence: TGTGCCAGCAGCCCTGGACTAGCGGGGCACAATGAGCAGTTCTTC. It encodes CASSPGLAGHNEQFF.